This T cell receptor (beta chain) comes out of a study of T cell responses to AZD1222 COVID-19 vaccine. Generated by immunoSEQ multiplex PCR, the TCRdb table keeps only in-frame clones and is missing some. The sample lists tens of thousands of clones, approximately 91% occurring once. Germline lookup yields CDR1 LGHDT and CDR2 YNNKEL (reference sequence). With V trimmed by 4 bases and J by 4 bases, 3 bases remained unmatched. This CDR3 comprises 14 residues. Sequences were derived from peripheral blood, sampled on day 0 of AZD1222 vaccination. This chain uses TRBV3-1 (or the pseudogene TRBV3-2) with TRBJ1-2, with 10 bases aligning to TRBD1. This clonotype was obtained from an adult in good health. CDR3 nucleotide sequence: TGTGCCAGCAGCCTGACAGGGGGCATCTATGGCTACACCTTC. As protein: CASSLTGGIYGYTF.